The 17 T cell receptor beta chains given below trace back to one sample, sequenced in a study of T cells in Graves' hyperthyroidism and ophthalmopathy. RNA transcripts yielded amplified TCR beta CDR3 regions. First-round RT-PCR with HTBI primers amplified the TCR CDR3 region. Via MiXCR, TCRdb re-called the multiplex PCR reads, giving one row per CDR3 protein. The sample lists around 540,000 distinct CDR3 sequences, under 60% seen once, with 6.5% to 9% in the top ten. Sequencing was done on a sample of peripheral blood or thyroid tissue (not recorded which). The origin of the receptors is a woman aged 18-30 years with Graves' hyperthyroidism.

This chain uses TRBV29-1 with TRBJ1-2, with D possibly TRBD1 on 6 matching bases. Germline V gene sequence: CDR1 SQVTM, CDR2 ANQGSEA. This CDR3 has 14 residues. In DNA, the CDR3 is TGCAGTAAGCCCGGACAGCAGATTAACTATGGCTACACCTTC. This sequence encodes CSKPGQQINYGYTF.

On this clonotype itself: This may stem from a read error, because a much larger clone lies one nucleotide away. The rearrangement joins TRBV9 to TRBJ1-3; D call uncertain. Germline CDR1 SGDLS, CDR2 YYNGEE. The V gene lost 4 bases and the J gene lost 8 bases, with 13 bases spanning the gap. The CDR3 consists of 13 residues. CDR3 nucleotides: TGTGCCAGCAGCATAACCCGGCGAGACACCATATATTTT. This translates into CASSITRRDTIYF.

The chain couples TRBV15 to TRBJ1-6; 9 bases fit TRBD1. The germline CDR1 and CDR2 sequences are LNHNV and YYDKDF (reference sequence). With V trimmed by 5 bases and J by 9 bases, 8 bases remained unmatched. There are 15 residues in the CDR3. The CDR3 region has the DNA TGTGCCACCAGCGAAGGACAGGGGACGGGTTCACCCCTCCACTTT. This translates into CATSEGQGTGSPLHF.

The J gene is TRBJ1-1, the V gene TRBV7-9; maybe TRBD1 (5 bases). Trimming took 5 bases from V and 8 from J, leaving 18 bases between them. This CDR3 is 14 amino acids long. In germline, CDR1 is SEHNR, CDR2 FQNEAQ (reference sequence). The CDR3 DNA reads TGTGCCAGCAGCCCCCGTCAGGGCGATTGGGAAGCTTTCTTT. Protein: CASSPRQGDWEAFF.

V is TRBV12-3 or TRBV12-4 and J is TRBJ1-3; D is perhaps TRBD1 (5 bases). The CDR3 extends over 15 amino acids. Deletions cut 4 bases from V and 0 bases from J, with 10 bases between. The CDR3 DNA is TGTGCCAGCAGTTCCTCAGACAGCTCTGGAAACACCATATATTTT. Protein product: CASSSSDSSGNTIYF.

Many counts were recorded for this clonotype. The chain uses TRBV2 and TRBJ1-2, with 7 bases aligning to TRBD1. V lost 7 bases, J lost 4 bases, and 6 bases stayed unmatched. CDR1 is SNHLY and CDR2 is FYNNEI in the germline V gene. This CDR3 has 13 amino acids. This CDR3 is CASTYRGIYGYTF. Written as DNA, the CDR3 is TGTGCCAGCACGTACAGGGGAATCTATGGCTACACCTTC.

The chain couples TRBV5-4 to TRBJ1-1; 9 bases match TRBD1. Trimming cost V 2 bases and J 5 bases; bases outside gene matches: 10. CDR1 and CDR2 (germline): SGHNT, YYREEE (reference sequence). The CDR3 consists of 16 residues. The CDR3 coding sequence is TGTGCCAGCAGCTTTCCCCCCGGGACAGGGCGGACTGAAGCTTTCTTT. Translating it yields CASSFPPGTGRTEAFF.

The rearrangement joins TRBV7-9 to TRBJ1-5; D is unresolved. Germline V lookup: CDR1 SEHNR, CDR2 FQNEAQ (reference sequence). V shed 4 bases and J shed 9 bases, with 13 bases lying between them. The CDR3 length is 13 residues. CDR3 nucleotide sequence: TGTGCCAGCAGCTCGACCTCCTGGGTGCCCCAGCATTTT. Translating gives CASSSTSWVPQHF. Together with reference TRBV7-9 and TRBJ1-5, the CDR3 gives the full variable domain: DTGVSQNPRHKITKRGQNVTFRCDPISEHNRLYWYRQTLGQGPEFLTYFQNEAQLEKSRLLSDRFSAERPKGSFSTLEIQRTEQGDSAMYLCASSSTSWVPQHFGDGTRLSIL.

This clonotype was observed at least ten times. The rearrangement uses TRBV7-9 and TRBJ1-1; D remains ambiguous. There are 13 residues in the CDR3. V lost 4 bases and J 3 bases, leaving 9 bases between the germline ends. Germline-derived CDR1 and CDR2 are SEHNR and FQNEAQ (reference sequence). The CDR3 sequence is CASSWGRDTEAFF. The CDR3, as DNA: TGTGCCAGCAGCTGGGGAAGGGACACTGAAGCTTTCTTT. Drawing the rest from reference TRBV7-9 and TRBJ1-1, the complete variable domain is DTGVSQNPRHKITKRGQNVTFRCDPISEHNRLYWYRQTLGQGPEFLTYFQNEAQLEKSRLLSDRFSAERPKGSFSTLEIQRTEQGDSAMYLCASSWGRDTEAFFGQGTRLTVV.

This clonotype was seen a few times. This chain joins TRBV7-2 and TRBJ2-7; 7 nucleotides align to TRBD1. Germline V gene data show CDR1 as SGHTA and CDR2 as FQGNSA. The CDR3 spans 15 residues. The V segment lost 5 bases and the J segment 2 bases; nucleotides outside the gene matches: 9. DNA for the CDR3: TGTGCCAGCAGCGAGTGGGACAGCCTCGCCTACGAGCAGTACTTC. Translated: CASSEWDSLAYEQYF.

As to this clonotype: The junction departs from germline at one end; a sequencing error may be responsible. The V gene is TRBV5-1, the J gene TRBJ2-5; 7 bases fit TRBD2. Germline V lookup: CDR1 SGHRS, CDR2 YFSETQ. The CDR3 has 15 amino acids. CDR3 sequence reads: CASSQDQGGLETQYF. Here the CDR3 DNA reads TGTGCCAGCAGCCAAGATCAGGGAGGGCTTGAGACCCAGTACTTC.

The chain has TRBV19 and TRBJ1-3; the D gene is possibly TRBD1 (5 bases). V was cut by 1 base and J by 6 bases, with 10 bases left in between. Germline V gene lookup returns CDR1 LNHDA and CDR2 SQIVND (reference sequence). The CDR3 consists of 14 residues. As DNA, the CDR3 is TGTGCCAGTAGTATAGTGGTGGGACCAAACACCATATATTTT. Its protein is CASSIVVGPNTIYF.

This clonotype was seen a handful of times. The chain couples TRBV19 to TRBJ1-1; TRBD1 agrees at 8 bases. Germline values: CDR1 LNHDA, CDR2 SQIVND (reference sequence). V shed 3 bases, J shed 5 bases, and the junction held 8 bases outside the gene matches. The CDR3 covers 15 residues. CDR3 nucleotides: TGTGCCAGTAGTATTACCGGACAGGGCTTAACTGAAGCTTTCTTT. Protein product: CASSITGQGLTEAFF.

J is TRBJ1-4 and V is TRBV7-9, with a weak D call TRBD1 (6 bases). Germline assignment: CDR1 SEHNR and CDR2 FQNEAQ (reference sequence). V was shortened by 6 bases and J by 7 bases, with 12 bases between the two germline ends. The CDR3 spans 13 residues. CDR3 bases: TGTGCCAGCAGGGCAGGGGCCGGTGAAAAACTGTTTTTT. Protein: CASRAGAGEKLFF.

V usage is TRBV7-8 and J usage is TRBJ1-5; 8 nucleotides align to TRBD1. There are 17 residues in the CDR3. Germline V CDR1 and CDR2: SGHVS, FQNEAQ. Trimming removed 6 bases from V and 2 bases from J; junction bases left unmatched: 12. This CDR3 is CASSGTPTGVGNQPQHF. CDR3 DNA: TGTGCCAGCAGTGGGACTCCGACAGGGGTTGGCAATCAGCCCCAGCATTTT.

This clonotype was counted many times. The V gene is TRBV2, the J gene TRBJ1-5; D not certain. Germline CDR1 SNHLY, CDR2 FYNNEI. Deletions cut 6 bases from V and 4 bases from J, with 16 bases between. This CDR3 region has 15 residues. The CDR3 region is CASSPNYGPNQPQHF. CDR3 nucleotide sequence: TGTGCCAGCAGCCCGAATTATGGCCCAAATCAGCCCCAGCATTTT.

The chain uses TRBV9 and TRBJ1-1, with 8 bases lining up with TRBD1. J was trimmed by 1 base and V by 4 bases; bases with no gene match: 6. The germline gives CDR1 SGDLS, CDR2 YYNGEE. The CDR3 spans 15 residues. The CDR3 sequence: CASSREGQANTEAFF. CDR3 nucleotides: TGTGCCAGCAGCCGTGAGGGACAGGCGAACACTGAAGCTTTCTTT. Full variable domain (missing parts from reference TRBV9 and TRBJ1-1): DSGVTQTPKHLITATGQRVTLRCSPRSGDLSVYWYQQSLDQGLQFLIQYYNGEERAKGNILERFSAQQFPDLHSELNLSSLELGDSALYFCASSREGQANTEAFFGQGTRLTVV.